This entry concerns a single T cell receptor beta chain. Its target is unknown. This specimen comes from a study of radiation and T cells in renal cell carcinoma. The germline CDR1 and CDR2 sequences are SGHRS and YFSETQ. J lost 4 bases, V lost 7 bases, and 8 bases had no gene match. The CDR3 is made up of 14 amino acids. Time point noted: baseline pretreatment blood. Sample treatment: 15 Gy SBRT to primary tumor, nephrectomy 4 weeks later. Blood was sampled at baseline, 2 weeks and 4 weeks after SBRT. This renal cell carcinoma was of the clear cell type. General study points: Top tumor clonotypes rose in blood 2 weeks post-radiation, then contracted.

Assay used: immunoSEQ multiplex PCR; TCRdb lists only in-frame clones, some missing. The sample holds 140,000 to 150,000 clones; roughly nine tenths are singletons and the top ten take 3.5% to 5%. The chain couples TRBV5-1 to TRBJ1-5; TRBD1 aligns across 7 bases. The specimen comprised blood, sampled from a patient whose treatment included radiotherapy and nephrectomy. The TCR comes from a woman aged 65 to 85 with renal cell carcinoma. The CDR3 DNA reads TGCGCCAGCCCCCAGGGGGGAGCTAATCAGCCCCAGCATTTT. Translated: CASPQGGANQPQHF.